This TCR beta chain was identified during a study of blood T cells in healthy people across ages. Study results and limitations: Observed TCR beta diversity per million T cells went down as age went up. This fall followed a roughly linear course with age.

V was trimmed by 1 base and J by 4 bases, leaving 11 bases between them. The CDR3 runs to 15 residues. CDR1 and CDR2 (germline): LGHDT, YNNKEL (reference sequence). For the second PCR, which ran for 7 to 11 cycles, a sample-barcoded 5' primer and a J-beta primer mix were used. Each of the samples gave a minimum of 2.5 million paired-end reads that contained CDR3. TCRdb analysed the 5' RACE reads with MiXCR anew, one entry per CDR3 protein. The table records under 1,000,000 distinct CDR3 sequences, about 34% of them present only once. This clonotype turned up a few times. Antigen: not known. Whenever a sample was processed, at least 7 million PBMCs were isolated.

The sequence derives from a man aged 18 to 29 in good health. The chain uses TRBV3-1 and TRBJ2-4; D is perhaps TRBD1 (5 bases). What was sequenced was blood. In nucleotides, the CDR3 is TGTGCCAGCAGCCAAGTCTACAGGACAAAAAACATTCAGTACTTC. It is translated as CASSQVYRTKNIQYF.